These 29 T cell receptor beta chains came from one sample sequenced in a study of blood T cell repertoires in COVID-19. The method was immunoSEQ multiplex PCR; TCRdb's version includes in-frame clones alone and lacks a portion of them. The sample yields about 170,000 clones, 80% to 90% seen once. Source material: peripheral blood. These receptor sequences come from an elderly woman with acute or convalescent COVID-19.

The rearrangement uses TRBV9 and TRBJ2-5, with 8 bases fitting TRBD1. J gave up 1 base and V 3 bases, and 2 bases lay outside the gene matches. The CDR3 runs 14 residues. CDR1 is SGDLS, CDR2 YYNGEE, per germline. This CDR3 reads CASSGTGIQETQYF. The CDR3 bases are TGTGCCAGCAGCGGGACAGGGATCCAAGAGACCCAGTACTTC.

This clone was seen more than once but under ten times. Written as DNA, the CDR3 is TGTGCCAGCAGTACCCAGGGGGCCGGCTACAATGAGCAGTTCTTC. It translates to CASSTQGAGYNEQFF. The gene calls are TRBV6-5 and TRBJ2-1; 8 nucleotides line up with TRBD1. CDR3 length equals 15 residues. The V segment lost 5 bases and the J segment 3 bases; nucleotides outside the gene matches: 6. Germline V lookup: CDR1 MNHEY, CDR2 SVGAGI.

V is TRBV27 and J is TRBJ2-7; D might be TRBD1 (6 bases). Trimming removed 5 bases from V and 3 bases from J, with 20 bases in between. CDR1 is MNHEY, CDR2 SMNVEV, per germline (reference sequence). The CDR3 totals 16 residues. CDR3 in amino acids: CASSPARDKGRYEQYF. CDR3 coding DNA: TGTGCCAGCAGTCCTGCCCGGGACAAGGGTCGCTACGAGCAGTACTTC.

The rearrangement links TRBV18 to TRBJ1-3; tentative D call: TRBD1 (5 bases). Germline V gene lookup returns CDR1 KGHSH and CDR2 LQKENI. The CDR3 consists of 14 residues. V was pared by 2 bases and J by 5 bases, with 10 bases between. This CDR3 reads CASSPSGNRNTIYF. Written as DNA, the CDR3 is TGTGCCAGCTCACCATCAGGGAACAGAAACACCATATATTTT.

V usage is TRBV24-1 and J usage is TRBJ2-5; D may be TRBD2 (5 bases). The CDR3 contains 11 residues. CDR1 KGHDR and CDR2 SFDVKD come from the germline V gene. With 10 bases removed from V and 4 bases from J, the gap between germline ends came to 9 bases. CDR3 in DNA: TGTGCCACGTCCAGCGGAGAGACCCAGTACTTC. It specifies CATSSGETQYF.

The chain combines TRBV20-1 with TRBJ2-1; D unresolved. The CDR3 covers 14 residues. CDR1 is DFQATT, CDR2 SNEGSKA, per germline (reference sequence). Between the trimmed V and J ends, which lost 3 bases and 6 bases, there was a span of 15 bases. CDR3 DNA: TGCAGTGCTAGTAAGCCCCACGTCGTCAATGAGCAGTTCTTC. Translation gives CSASKPHVVNEQFF.

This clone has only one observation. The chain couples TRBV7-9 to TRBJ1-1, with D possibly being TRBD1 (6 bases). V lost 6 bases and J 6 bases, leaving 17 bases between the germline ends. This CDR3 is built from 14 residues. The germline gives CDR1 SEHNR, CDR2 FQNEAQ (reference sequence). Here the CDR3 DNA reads TGTGCCAGCAGGACAGGCCATCGGTCGGCTGAAGCTTTCTTT. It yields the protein CASRTGHRSAEAFF.

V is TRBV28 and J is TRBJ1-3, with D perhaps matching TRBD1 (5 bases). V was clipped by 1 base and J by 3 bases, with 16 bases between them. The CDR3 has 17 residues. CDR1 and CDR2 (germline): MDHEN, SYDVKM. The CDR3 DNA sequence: TGTGCCAGCAGTTTATCCATCGGGGGAATTGGTGGAAACACCATATATTTT. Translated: CASSLSIGGIGGNTIYF.

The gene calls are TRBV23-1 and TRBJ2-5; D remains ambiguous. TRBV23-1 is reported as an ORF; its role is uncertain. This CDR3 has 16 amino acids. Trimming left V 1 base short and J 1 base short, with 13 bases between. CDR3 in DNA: TGCGCCAGCAGTCAATTGGGTCCGGGTTCCCAAGAGACCCAGTACTTC. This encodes CASSQLGPGSQETQYF.

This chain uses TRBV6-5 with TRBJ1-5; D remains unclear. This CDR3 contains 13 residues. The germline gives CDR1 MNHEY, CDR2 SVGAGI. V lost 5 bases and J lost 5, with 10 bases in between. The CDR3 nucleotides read TGTGCCAGCAGTCCTTTATCGGATCAGCCCCAGCATTTT. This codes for CASSPLSDQPQHF.

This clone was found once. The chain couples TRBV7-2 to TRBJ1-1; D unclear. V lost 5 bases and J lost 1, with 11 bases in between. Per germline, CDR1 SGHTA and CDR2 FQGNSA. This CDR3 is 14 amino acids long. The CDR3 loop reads CASSPWGGNTEAFF. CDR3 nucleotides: TGTGCCAGCAGCCCCTGGGGAGGGAACACTGAAGCTTTCTTT.

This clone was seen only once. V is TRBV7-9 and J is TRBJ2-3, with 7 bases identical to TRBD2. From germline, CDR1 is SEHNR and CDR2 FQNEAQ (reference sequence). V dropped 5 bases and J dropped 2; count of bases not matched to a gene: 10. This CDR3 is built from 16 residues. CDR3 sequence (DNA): TGTGCCAGCAGCAGTCTCGGAGCGGGATTCACAGATACGCAGTATTTT. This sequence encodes CASSSLGAGFTDTQYF.

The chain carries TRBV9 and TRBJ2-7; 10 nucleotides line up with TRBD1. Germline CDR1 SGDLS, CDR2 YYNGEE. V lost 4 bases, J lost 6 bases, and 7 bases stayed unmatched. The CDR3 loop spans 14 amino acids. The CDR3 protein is CASSSRDRGGEQYF. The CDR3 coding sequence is TGTGCCAGCAGCTCCCGGGACAGGGGAGGCGAGCAGTACTTC.

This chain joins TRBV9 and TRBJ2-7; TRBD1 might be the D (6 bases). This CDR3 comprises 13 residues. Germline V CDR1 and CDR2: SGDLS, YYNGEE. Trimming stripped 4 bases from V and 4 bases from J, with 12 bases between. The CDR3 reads CASSPGTSYEQYF. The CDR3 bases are TGTGCCAGCAGCCCGGGGACATCTTACGAGCAGTACTTC.

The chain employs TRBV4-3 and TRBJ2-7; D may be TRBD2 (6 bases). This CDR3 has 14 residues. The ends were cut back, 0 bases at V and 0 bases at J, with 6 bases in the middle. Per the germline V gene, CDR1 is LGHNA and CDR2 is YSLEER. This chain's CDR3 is CASSQDSGSYEQYF. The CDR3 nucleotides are TGCGCCAGCAGCCAAGATAGCGGCTCCTACGAGCAGTACTTC.

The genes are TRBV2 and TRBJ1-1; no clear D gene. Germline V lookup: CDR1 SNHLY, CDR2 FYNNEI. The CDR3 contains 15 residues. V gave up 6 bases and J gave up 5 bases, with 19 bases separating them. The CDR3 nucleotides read TGTGCCAGCAGGCCGCGTATGCTGTCGGGGACTGAAGCTTTCTTT. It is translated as CASRPRMLSGTEAFF.

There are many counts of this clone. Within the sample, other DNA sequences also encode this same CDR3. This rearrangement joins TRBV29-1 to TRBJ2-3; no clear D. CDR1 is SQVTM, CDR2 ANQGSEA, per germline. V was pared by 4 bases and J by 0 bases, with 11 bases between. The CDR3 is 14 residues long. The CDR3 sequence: CSVARGTSTDTQYF. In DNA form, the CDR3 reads TGCAGCGTTGCTCGAGGAACTAGCACAGATACGCAGTATTTT.

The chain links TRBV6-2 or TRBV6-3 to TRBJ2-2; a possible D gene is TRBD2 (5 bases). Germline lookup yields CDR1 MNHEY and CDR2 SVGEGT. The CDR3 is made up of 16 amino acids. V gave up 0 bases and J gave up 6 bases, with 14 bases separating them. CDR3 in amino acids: CASSYSISPSPGELFF. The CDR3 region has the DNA TGTGCCAGCAGTTACTCGATCAGTCCTAGCCCCGGGGAGCTGTTTTTT.

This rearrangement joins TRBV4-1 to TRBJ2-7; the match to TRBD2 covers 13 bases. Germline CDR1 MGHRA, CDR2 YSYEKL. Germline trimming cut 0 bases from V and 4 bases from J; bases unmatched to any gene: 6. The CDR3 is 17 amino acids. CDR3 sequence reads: CASSQDLTSGRSYEQYF. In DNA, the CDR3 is TGCGCCAGCAGCCAAGATTTGACTAGCGGGAGGTCGTACGAGCAGTACTTC.

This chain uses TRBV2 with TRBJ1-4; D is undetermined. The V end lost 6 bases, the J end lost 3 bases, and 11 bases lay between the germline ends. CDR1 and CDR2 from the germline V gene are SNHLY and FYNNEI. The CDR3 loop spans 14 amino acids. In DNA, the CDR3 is TGTGCCAGCAGCGCCCGGAGATCTAATGAAAAACTGTTTTTT. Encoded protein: CASSARRSNEKLFF.

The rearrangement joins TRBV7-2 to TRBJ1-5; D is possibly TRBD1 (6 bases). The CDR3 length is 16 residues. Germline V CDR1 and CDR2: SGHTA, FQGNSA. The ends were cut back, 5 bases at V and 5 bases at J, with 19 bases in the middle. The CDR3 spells CASSTQPGVRDQPQHF. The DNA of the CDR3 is TGTGCCAGCAGCACGCAGCCAGGGGTACGAGATCAGCCCCAGCATTTT.

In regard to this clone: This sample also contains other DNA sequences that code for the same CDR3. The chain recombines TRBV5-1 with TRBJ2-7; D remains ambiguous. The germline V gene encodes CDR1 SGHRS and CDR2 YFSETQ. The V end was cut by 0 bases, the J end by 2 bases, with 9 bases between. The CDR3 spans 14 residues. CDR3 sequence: CASSLVGGTYEQYF. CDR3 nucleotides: TGCGCCAGCAGCTTGGTCGGCGGTACCTACGAGCAGTACTTC.

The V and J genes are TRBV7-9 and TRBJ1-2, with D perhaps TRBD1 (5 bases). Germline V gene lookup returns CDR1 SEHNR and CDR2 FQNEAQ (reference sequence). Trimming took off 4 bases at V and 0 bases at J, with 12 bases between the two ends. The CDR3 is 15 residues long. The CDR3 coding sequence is TGTGCCAGCAGCTCAGGGATGGCCGCTAACTATGGCTACACCTTC. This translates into CASSSGMAANYGYTF.

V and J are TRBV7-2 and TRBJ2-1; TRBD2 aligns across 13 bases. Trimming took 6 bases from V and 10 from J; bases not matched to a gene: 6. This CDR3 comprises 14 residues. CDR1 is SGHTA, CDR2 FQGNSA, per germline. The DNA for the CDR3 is TGTGCCAGCAGGACTAGCGGGGGGACCGAAGAGCAGTTCTTC. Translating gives CASRTSGGTEEQFF.

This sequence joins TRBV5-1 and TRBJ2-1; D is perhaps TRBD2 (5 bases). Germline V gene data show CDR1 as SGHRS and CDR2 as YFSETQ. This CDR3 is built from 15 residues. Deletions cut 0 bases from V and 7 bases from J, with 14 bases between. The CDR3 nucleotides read TGCGCCAGCAGCTTGGCGGGAAGTGGCCCTAATGAGCAGTTCTTC. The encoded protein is CASSLAGSGPNEQFF.

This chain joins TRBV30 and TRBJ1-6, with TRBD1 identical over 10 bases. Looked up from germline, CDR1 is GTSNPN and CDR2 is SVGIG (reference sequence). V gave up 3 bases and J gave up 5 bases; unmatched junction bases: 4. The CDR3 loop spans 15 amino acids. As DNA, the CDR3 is TGTGCCTGGAGCGGACAGGGGGTAAATAATTCACCCCTCCACTTT. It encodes CAWSGQGVNNSPLHF.

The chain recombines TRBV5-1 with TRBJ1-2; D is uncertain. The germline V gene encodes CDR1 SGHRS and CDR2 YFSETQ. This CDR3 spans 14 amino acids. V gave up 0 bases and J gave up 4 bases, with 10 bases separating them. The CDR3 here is CASSLDAGSYGYTF. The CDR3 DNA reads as TGCGCCAGCAGCTTGGATGCGGGCTCCTATGGCTACACCTTC.

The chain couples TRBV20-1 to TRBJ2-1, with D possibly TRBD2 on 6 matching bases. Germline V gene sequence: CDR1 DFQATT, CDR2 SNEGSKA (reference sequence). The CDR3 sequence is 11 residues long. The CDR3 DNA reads TGCAGCGGGAGCTCCTACAATGAGCAGTTCTTC. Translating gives CSGSSYNEQFF.

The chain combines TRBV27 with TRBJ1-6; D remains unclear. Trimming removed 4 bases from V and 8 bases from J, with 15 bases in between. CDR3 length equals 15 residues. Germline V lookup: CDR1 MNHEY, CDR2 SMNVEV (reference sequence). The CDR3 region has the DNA TGTGCCAGCAGTTACGGCGGGGAAGGGTATTCACCCCTCCACTTT. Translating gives CASSYGGEGYSPLHF.